These T cell receptor beta chains were read from a single sample in a study of blood T cell repertoires in COVID-19. Method: immunoSEQ multiplex PCR; TCRdb's copy keeps in-frame clones and lacks some. The data hold 400,000 to 450,000 clones, with about 89% observed a single time. Sequenced: peripheral blood. These receptors were obtained from a woman aged 35 to 49 with COVID-19, enrolled during active disease. Each CDR3 is given with its conserved first and last residue. Each record gives: CDR3 protein, CDR3 DNA, clone size, V gene, J gene, D gene. D genes are given only for firm matches. A row's size may be missing; if present it is once, few, many or a size class.

CASSRPGQGSLSGANVLTF,TGTGCCAGTAGTCGCCCAGGACAGGGGAGCCTCTCTGGGGCCAACGTCCTGACTTTC,-,TRBV19,TRBJ2-6,TRBD1
CASGSQNYGYTF,TGTGCCAGCGGGAGCCAGAACTATGGCTACACCTTC,-,TRBV7-3,TRBJ1-2,-
CATSDRTSGSIVGELFF,TGTGCCACCAGTGATAGGACTAGCGGGAGTATTGTCGGGGAGCTGTTTTTT,-,TRBV24-1,TRBJ2-2,TRBD2
CASSIDQGMNTEAFF,TGTGCCAGTAGTATAGATCAGGGGATGAACACTGAAGCTTTCTTT,-,TRBV19,TRBJ1-1,-
CASSQDLVPEANGYTF,TGTGCCAGCAGCCAAGATCTTGTACCAGAGGCAAATGGCTACACCTTC,-,TRBV3-1/TRBV3-2,TRBJ1-2,-
CASSDSFGTVYNEQFF,TGTGCCAGCAGTGACTCGTTTGGGACAGTTTACAATGAGCAGTTCTTC,-,TRBV6-4,TRBJ2-1,TRBD1
CASRLAGAGEQYF,TGCGCCAGCCGCCTAGCGGGAGCGGGGGAGCAGTACTTC,-,TRBV4-1,TRBJ2-7,TRBD2
CAISPTGRGYTF,TGTGCCATCAGCCCCACAGGGAGAGGCTACACCTTC,-,TRBV10-3,TRBJ1-2,-
CASSPLQGTRGNEQFF,TGTGCCAGCTCACCACTGCAGGGGACGAGGGGCAATGAGCAGTTCTTC,-,TRBV18,TRBJ2-1,-
CASSLGQNQETQYF,TGCGCCAGCAGCCTCGGACAGAACCAAGAGACCCAGTACTTC,once,TRBV4-3,TRBJ2-5,-
CASSLGVRETQYF,TGTGCCAGCAGCTTGGGAGTCCGAGAGACCCAGTACTTC,-,TRBV5-6,TRBJ2-5,-
CASSFRGSNQPQHF,TGTGCCAGCAGCTTCAGGGGTAGCAATCAGCCCCAGCATTTT,-,TRBV5-5,TRBJ1-5,-
CASSLLGYGGNQPQHF,TGTGCCAGCAGCTTACTGGGATATGGGGGGAATCAGCCCCAGCATTTT,-,TRBV7-8,TRBJ1-5,-
CASSLADRGGNSPLHF,TGTGCCAGCAGCTTAGCGGACAGGGGCGGTAATTCACCCCTCCACTTT,-,TRBV7-2,TRBJ1-6,TRBD1
CASGREGYEQYF,TGTGCCTCTGGGAGGGAGGGATACGAGCAGTACTTC,-,TRBV10-3,TRBJ2-7,TRBD2
CASSLYSSSGANVLTF,TGTGCCAGCAGCTTGTATTCTTCCTCTGGGGCCAACGTCCTGACTTTC,-,TRBV5-5,TRBJ2-6,-
CAISGPRGAGYGYTF,TGTGCCATCAGTGGTCCCCGGGGGGCCGGGTATGGCTACACCTTC,-,TRBV10-3,TRBJ1-2,-
CASSPPLRPGPGYTF,TGTGCCAGCTCACCACCGCTACGGCCAGGGCCTGGCTACACCTTC,-,TRBV18,TRBJ1-2,-
CASRSGGFSTDTQYF,TGTGCCAGCAGATCTGGGGGCTTTAGCACAGATACGCAGTATTTT,-,TRBV5-6,TRBJ2-3,-
CASSRLEQETQYF,TGTGCCAGCAGTAGACTGGAACAAGAGACCCAGTACTTC,-,TRBV7-6,TRBJ2-5,-
CASSMDNLGYTF,TGTGCCAGCAGCATGGACAACCTTGGCTACACCTTC,-,TRBV28,TRBJ1-2,-
CSAYLYGYTF,TGCAGTGCATATCTTTATGGCTACACCTTC,-,TRBV20-1,TRBJ1-2,-
CASSPGTGYGYTF,TGTGCCAGCTCACCGGGGACAGGCTATGGCTACACCTTC,-,TRBV18,TRBJ1-2,TRBD1
CASSQDGVGDRDYEQYF,TGTGCCAGCAGCCAAGACGGGGTGGGGGACAGGGACTACGAGCAGTACTTC,-,TRBV3-1/TRBV3-2,TRBJ2-7,TRBD1
CASSVGREAGVRVEQYF,TGTGCCAGCAGCGTCGGCCGTGAAGCGGGGGTGCGAGTCGAGCAGTACTTC,-,TRBV9,TRBJ2-7,TRBD2
CASSQNSAGGMNTEAFF,TGCGCCAGCAGCCAAAACTCGGCTGGGGGGATGAACACTGAAGCTTTCTTT,-,TRBV4-3,TRBJ1-1,-
CASSPLSTGRSEKLFF,TGCGCCAGCAGTCCCCTGTCGACAGGGAGGAGTGAAAAACTGTTTTTT,-,TRBV23-1,TRBJ1-4,TRBD1
CASSSGLPKIEAFF,TGTGCCAGCAGCTCCGGACTGCCCAAGATTGAAGCTTTCTTT,once,TRBV6-5,TRBJ1-1,-
CASSLGGGRLYEQYF,TGCGCCAGCAGCTTGGGGGGCGGGAGACTTTACGAGCAGTACTTC,-,TRBV5-1,TRBJ2-7,TRBD2
CASSLGGREQYF,TGCGCCAGCAGCTTGGGGGGGCGAGAGCAGTACTTC,-,TRBV5-1,TRBJ2-7,-
CASSPSSSRVGNTIYF,TGTGCCAGCAGCCCGAGTAGTTCCAGGGTTGGAAACACCATATATTTT,-,TRBV9,TRBJ1-3,-
CASSIRGRNTEAFF,TGTGCCAGTAGTATCAGGGGGCGGAACACTGAAGCTTTCTTT,-,TRBV19,TRBJ1-1,TRBD1
CASSLGAGGKNTEAFF,TGCGCCAGCAGCTTGGGGGCCGGGGGAAAGAACACTGAAGCTTTCTTT,-,TRBV5-1,TRBJ1-1,-